What follows is one T cell receptor beta chain and its context. Its target antigen remains unknown. Per-nucleotide qualities are absent, and no much larger clonotype sits a single base away. CDR1 LGHDT and CDR2 YNNKEL were looked up in the germline V gene (reference sequence). The CDR3 sequence holds 12 residues, the cysteine and phenylalanine included. This entry keeps only the CDR3 DNA: 36 bases, framed from base 1. V loses 4 bases, J loses 2 bases, and the germline ends lie 5 bases apart. The sample belongs to a study of blood T cell repertoires in COVID-19 (dated by TCRdb to about 2020). Regarding the study in general: Collaborator samples came from the United States, Italy and Spain and covered acute and convalescent phases of COVID-19. The material from the prospective study consisted of cDNA or gDNA derived from T cells, B-cell-depleted T cells, or PBMCs. Subjects who had been exposed to COVID-19, were actively infected with it, or had recovered from it provided the deeply sampled blood TCRbeta repertoires that made up the dataset. The repertoires were made available in a free public database intended to serve as a resource for research on the immune response to SARS-CoV-2. Samples were obtained from the ongoing ImmuneRACE study (first 160 participants) and from some 1,200 subjects provided by 6 global collaborators. Nearly every sample came with metadata listing a de-identified subject ID, COVID-19 status, age in years and sex. Where available, HLA class I and class II types were taken from metadata supplied by the sample provider and were not determined by assay-based typing.

TCRbeta CDR3 regions were amplified from genomic DNA using the immunoSEQ Assay, a bias-controlled multiplex PCR. The study's processing was this. Within the assay, amplification of reference gene primers was used to estimate how many nucleated cells each sample contained. To quantify the absolute abundance of each unique TCRbeta CDR3 rearrangement, sequence reads were collapsed and filtered. For each sample, productive Simpson clonality was calculated by taking the square root of Simpson's diversity index across productive rearrangements. This immuneACCESS table, as held by TCRdb, lists in-frame sequences with V and J called but not all clones. Of the missing ones, under half trace to an unresolved V gene in checked studies; the others have no known cause. The D gene and trimming were derived from the DNA, and the V and J assignments and clone size from that table. The sample table records about 22,000 clones; 91% of these occur just once. 3.1% of the sample belongs to the ten largest clones.

Collaborating institutions collected whole blood in K2EDTA tubes following their own protocols. For TCRbeta analysis, collaborator samples were shipped as frozen whole blood, as isolated PBMCs, or as DNA extracted from either sample type. Summary of the overall study and its limitations: The quantity of clinical and demographic metadata differed by source and by participant and was supplied without curation.

The chain was built from TRBV3-1 (or the pseudogene TRBV3-2) and TRBJ1-2; confidence is insufficient to name the D gene. The sequenced sample consisted of peripheral blood. This receptor was identified in a woman in her sixties or seventies with active COVID-19. Read as DNA, the sequence is TGTGCCAGCAGCCGGCAGAACTATGGCTACACCTTC. It codes for CASSRQNYGYTF.